These T cell receptor beta chains were read from a single sample in a study of shared clonotypes between healthy human individuals. This table comes from immunoSEQ multiplex PCR, and its TCRdb copy is limited to in-frame clones, with some not included. This sample carries approximately 2.4 million clones, around 95% of them seen once, and the ten largest clones take 0.1% to 0.15%. The sequenced sample was naive CD4+ T cells sorted from blood. These receptors were taken from a man between 18 and 35 years old in good health. Both conserved end residues are part of each CDR3.

TRBJ2-7 | TRBV6-5 | CATRGLADSYEQYF
TRBJ1-2 | TRBV6-6 | CASSWDKFTMGYTF
TRBJ2-1 | TRBV9 | CASSVEGGLAGVPSYNEQFF
TRBJ2-7 | TRBV18 | CASSLAGDSYEQYF
TRBJ2-3 | TRBV11-3 | CASSFRGTDTQYF
TRBJ2-3 | TRBV2 | CASSELASGTDTQYF
TRBJ1-4 | TRBV2 | CASSEATGGRGEKLFF
TRBJ2-7 | TRBV28 | CASSRGLSYEQYF
TRBJ2-7 | TRBV11-2 | CASSLAGQYPYEQYF
TRBJ1-1 | TRBV5-1 | CASAPWLLDTEAFF
TRBJ1-3 | TRBV2 | CASSEAGRGDGNTIYF